The subject of this entry is one TCR beta chain. The data derive from a study of cytomegalovirus exposure and HLA in healthy donors. J was trimmed by 7 bases and V by 1 base; bases with no gene match: 6. There are 15 residues in the CDR3. Germline-derived CDR1 and CDR2 are MNHEY and SMNVEV (reference sequence). The PCR made use of 60 Vbeta and 13 Jbeta primers. Libraries were prepared by immunoSEQ multiplex PCR; TCRdb keeps only in-frame clonotypes and omits some of them. The sample consists of about 110,000 clones, approximately 80% of them appearing once. The sequence was collected from a man in his fifties or sixties in good health and CMV-seronegative. This sequence joins TRBV27 and TRBJ2-5; 10 bases are shared with TRBD2. The sample taken for sequencing was PBMCs. This chain's CDR3 is CASSLLSGGAGTQYF. DNA for the CDR3: TGTGCCAGCAGTTTATTGAGCGGGGGGGCCGGGACCCAGTACTTC.